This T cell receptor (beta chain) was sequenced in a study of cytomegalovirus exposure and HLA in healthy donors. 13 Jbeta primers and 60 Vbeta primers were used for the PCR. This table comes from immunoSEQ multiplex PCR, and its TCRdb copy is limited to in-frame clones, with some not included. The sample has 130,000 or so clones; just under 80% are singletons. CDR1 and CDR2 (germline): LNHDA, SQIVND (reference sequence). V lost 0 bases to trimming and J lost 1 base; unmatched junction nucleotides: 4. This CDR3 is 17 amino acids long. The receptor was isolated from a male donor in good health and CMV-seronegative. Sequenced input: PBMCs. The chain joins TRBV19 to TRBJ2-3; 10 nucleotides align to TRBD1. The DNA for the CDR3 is TGTGCCAGTAGTATAGACTCCGGGACAGGGGGCACAGATACGCAGTATTTT. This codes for CASSIDSGTGGTDTQYF. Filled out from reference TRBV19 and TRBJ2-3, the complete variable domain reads DGGITQSPKYLFRKEGQNVTLSCEQNLNHDAMYWYRQDPGQGLRLIYYSQIVNDFQKGDIAEGYSVSREKKESFPLTVTSAQKNPTAFYLCASSIDSGTGGTDTQYFGPGTRLTVL.